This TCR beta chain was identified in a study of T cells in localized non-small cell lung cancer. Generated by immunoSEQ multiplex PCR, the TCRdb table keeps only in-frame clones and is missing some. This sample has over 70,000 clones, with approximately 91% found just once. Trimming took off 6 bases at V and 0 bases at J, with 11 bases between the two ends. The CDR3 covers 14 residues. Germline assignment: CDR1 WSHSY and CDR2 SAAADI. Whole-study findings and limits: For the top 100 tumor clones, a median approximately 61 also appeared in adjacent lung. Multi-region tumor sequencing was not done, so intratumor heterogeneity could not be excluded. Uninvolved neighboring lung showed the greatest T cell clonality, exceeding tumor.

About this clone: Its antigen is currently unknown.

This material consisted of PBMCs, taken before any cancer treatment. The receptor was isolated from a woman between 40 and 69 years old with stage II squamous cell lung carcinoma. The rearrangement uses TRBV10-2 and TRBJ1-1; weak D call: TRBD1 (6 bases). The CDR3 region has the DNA TGCGCCAGCAGGATGGGACACATGAACACTGAAGCTTTCTTT. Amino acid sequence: CASRMGHMNTEAFF.